The sequence of this TCR beta chain was determined in a study of T cells in localized non-small cell lung cancer. Worth noting for this clone: Its antigen is still unknown.

Whole-study results and caveats: Sequence data derive from only one tumor region, so heterogeneity remains possible. In adjacent lung, a median about 52 of the top 100 tumor clones were found.

The germline CDR1 and CDR2 sequences are LGHNA and YSLEER. This CDR3 has 12 amino acids. V lost 2 bases and J lost 8, with 9 bases in between. The repertoire was sequenced with immunoSEQ multiplex PCR; TCRdb's copy has only in-frame clones and lacks some. The table shows tens of thousands of clones, with roughly 80% occurring only once. The sequenced sample was PBMCs, obtained before any cancer treatment. The rearrangement joins TRBV4-3 to TRBJ1-2, with D perhaps matching TRBD1 (5 bases). The sequence derives from a man between 40 and 70 years old with stage II lung adenocarcinoma. CDR3 region: CASSQRGQGYTF. The CDR3 nucleotides are TGCGCCAGCAGCCAAAGGGGCCAAGGCTACACCTTC.